These T cell receptor beta chains were read from a single sample in a study of blood T cell repertoires in COVID-19. TCRdb keeps only in-frame clones here, not all; method: immunoSEQ multiplex PCR. Of more than 150,000 clones in the sample, around 79% are singletons; the top ten hold approximately 13%. Specimen: peripheral blood. The origin of the receptors is a middle-aged man who had recovered from COVID-19. The CDR3 runs from the conserved cysteine through the conserved F or W. A D gene is named only where the DNA matches it firmly. The size of a clone is reported for some rows only, either as once, few or many, or as a class for expanded clones.

clone size,D gene,V gene,J gene,CDR3 DNA,CDR3 protein
NA,NA,TRBV12-2,TRBJ2-1,TGTGCAAGTCGCTTAACCCCCGGGGGGGCCTCCTACAATGAGCAGTTCTTC,CASRLTPGGASYNEQFF
NA,TRBD1,TRBV14,TRBJ2-7,TGTGCCAGCAGCCACCCTAGGGGTACAGGGGCGCCCTACGAGCAGTACTTC,CASSHPRGTGAPYEQYF
NA,TRBD2,TRBV3-1/TRBV3-2,TRBJ2-5,TGTGCCAGCAGCCCTAGCTTACTAGCGGGAGAGGAGACCCAGTACTTC,CASSPSLLAGEETQYF
NA,NA,TRBV7-8,TRBJ1-2,TGTGCCAGCAGCTTAGGCGCAGGGAAGTACTATGGCTACACCTTC,CASSLGAGKYYGYTF
NA,NA,TRBV6-1,TRBJ2-7,TGTGCCAGCAGTGAAAGAAGTGGGGGCACTACCTACGAGCAGTACTTC,CASSERSGGTTYEQYF
NA,TRBD1,TRBV10-2,TRBJ1-1,TGCGCCAGCAGAATAGGACAGGGGAGGGTTTACGGTGAAGCTTTCTTT,CASRIGQGRVYGEAFF
NA,NA,TRBV18,TRBJ2-5,TGTGCCAGCTCACCACGTAGCGGCAGCCAAGAGACCCAGTACTTC,CASSPRSGSQETQYF
NA,NA,TRBV6-5,TRBJ1-1,TGTGCCAGCAGTTACCTGGGAGGAGCTTTCTTT,CASSYLGGAFF
few,NA,TRBV12-3/TRBV12-4,TRBJ1-5,TGTGCCAGCAGTTTACGTCAACAACAGCCCCAGCATTTT,CASSLRQQQPQHF
once,NA,TRBV10-3,TRBJ1-4,TGTGCCATCAGTGTGGGAGGGGCAAATGAAAAACTGTTTTTT,CAISVGGANEKLFF
NA,TRBD2,TRBV5-1,TRBJ2-3,TGCGCCAGCAGCAACCGTGGACTAGTAACAGATACGCAGTATTTT,CASSNRGLVTDTQYF
once,NA,TRBV27,TRBJ1-2,TGTGCCAGCAGGAATCCAGGCCTTGCTAACTATGGCTACACCTTC,CASRNPGLANYGYTF
few,TRBD2,TRBV11-2,TRBJ2-7,TGTGCCAGCAGTCGGAACGACGGACTAGCGGGTTTAATCTCCTACGAGCAGTACTTC,CASSRNDGLAGLISYEQYF
once,TRBD1,TRBV2,TRBJ2-1,TGTGCCAGCAGAGCGGACAGGGGATTCAATGAGCAGTTCTTC,CASRADRGFNEQFF
NA,TRBD2,TRBV7-3,TRBJ2-2,TGTGCCAGCAGCTTGCTTCCGGGAGGAGACACCGGGGAGCTGTTTTTT,CASSLLPGGDTGELFF
NA,NA,TRBV6-5,TRBJ2-7,TGTGCCAGCAGTTATGGCAGGGGATACGAGCAGTACTTC,CASSYGRGYEQYF
NA,NA,TRBV7-6,TRBJ2-7,TGTGCCAGCAGCTTAAGGGCCAGCGGGACATCCTACGAGCAGTACTTC,CASSLRASGTSYEQYF
NA,TRBD1,TRBV6-5,TRBJ1-5,TGTGCCAGCAGTCTAGACAGGGACAAGGCCCAGCATTTT,CASSLDRDKAQHF
once,NA,TRBV6-4,TRBJ2-1,TGTGCCAGCAGCCCGAGGGCCTACAATGAGCAGTTCTTC,CASSPRAYNEQFF
once,TRBD2,TRBV28,TRBJ2-3,TGTGCCAGCGGAAAAAGCGGGGGCACAGATACGCAGTATTTT,CASGKSGGTDTQYF
NA,TRBD1,TRBV6-5,TRBJ2-1,TGTGCCAGCAGTCTCCGGGACAGGGGGTCCAATGAGCAGTTCTTC,CASSLRDRGSNEQFF
NA,TRBD1,TRBV28,TRBJ2-3,TGTGCCAGCATGTTGTTGGACAGGAGTGAATATACGCAGTATTTT,CASMLLDRSEYTQYF
NA,TRBD2,TRBV5-4,TRBJ2-1,TGTGCCAGCAGCCCGAGCGGGGCGGGAGGCTACAATGAGCAGTTCTTC,CASSPSGAGGYNEQFF
once,NA,TRBV27,TRBJ1-1,TGTGCCAGCAGACAGATGGTGAACACTGAAGCTTTCTTT,CASRQMVNTEAFF
NA,TRBD2,TRBV5-4,TRBJ2-7,TGTGCCAGCAGCTCGGGACTAGCGAAGCCCTACGAGCAGTACTTC,CASSSGLAKPYEQYF
NA,NA,TRBV30,TRBJ2-2,TGTGCCTGGAGTGACGCGCGGCACACCGGGGAGCTGTTTTTT,CAWSDARHTGELFF
NA,TRBD2,TRBV6-5,TRBJ2-5,TGTGCCAGCAACGTAGCGGGAGGGTTTGAGACCCAGTACTTC,CASNVAGGFETQYF
NA,TRBD2,TRBV5-6,TRBJ2-7,TGTGCCAGCAGCAGCGGGGGAGAGCAGTACTTC,CASSSGGEQYF
few,NA,TRBV19,TRBJ2-1,TGTGCCAGTACCTGGAAAGACAGTACCTCCTACAATGAGCAGTTCTTC,CASTWKDSTSYNEQFF
NA,NA,TRBV6-5,TRBJ1-1,TGTGCCAGCAGGGTGGCCGAGGGGAACACTGAAGCTTTCTTT,CASRVAEGNTEAFF
NA,NA,TRBV3-1/TRBV3-2,TRBJ2-2,TGTGCCAGCAGCCAAGATAGCGACATTCGAACCGGGGAGCTGTTTTTT,CASSQDSDIRTGELFF
NA,NA,TRBV4-3,TRBJ2-1,TGCGCCAGCAGCCTCTCACAGTCCTACAATGAGCAGTTCTTC,CASSLSQSYNEQFF
NA,NA,TRBV19,TRBJ2-1,TGTGCCAGTAGCGACATATTCTCCTACAATGAGCAGTTCTTC,CASSDIFSYNEQFF
NA,NA,TRBV27,TRBJ2-5,TGTGCCAGCAGGCGAGGGGGACAAGAGACCCAGTACTTC,CASRRGGQETQYF
NA,NA,TRBV30,TRBJ1-2,TGTGCCTCGTCTGGGGAGGACTATGGCTACACCTTC,CASSGEDYGYTF
NA,TRBD1,TRBV7-3,TRBJ1-1,TGTGCCAGCAGCGGAACTACAGGGGTTACTGAAGCTTTCTTT,CASSGTTGVTEAFF
NA,NA,TRBV5-1,TRBJ1-2,TGCGCCAGCAGCCTATCAACGGGTGGCTACACCTTC,CASSLSTGGYTF
NA,NA,TRBV27,TRBJ1-5,TGTGCCAGCGCACGGGGGGTAGGCAATCAGCCCCAGCATTTT,CASARGVGNQPQHF
once,TRBD1,TRBV6-5,TRBJ2-1,TGTGCCAGCAGTTACGGGGGACAGGGTAATGAGCAGTTCTTC,CASSYGGQGNEQFF
NA,TRBD1,TRBV19,TRBJ2-1,TGTGCCAGTAGTCCGGGACAGACCAATGAGCAGTTCTTC,CASSPGQTNEQFF
NA,NA,TRBV9,TRBJ2-1,TGTGCCAGCAGCGCGGATCTAGCGCGCTCCTACAATGAGCAGTTCTTC,CASSADLARSYNEQFF
once,TRBD2,TRBV29-1,TRBJ2-1,TGCAGCGTCAACCGGGGGGACGGCGAATTCTTC,CSVNRGDGEFF
NA,TRBD1,TRBV24-1,TRBJ2-7,TGTGCCACGCCCCACTTCCAGGGGGCGTACGAGCAGTACTTC,CATPHFQGAYEQYF
NA,NA,TRBV4-2,TRBJ2-3,TGTGCCAGCAGCCCCTATAGCAGTAGCGGTTTTCAGGGCACAGATACGCAGTATTTT,CASSPYSSSGFQGTDTQYF
NA,TRBD2,TRBV19,TRBJ2-7,TGTGCCAGTAGTATAGGAAAGCGGGAGGGCTTCCACGAGCAGTACTTC,CASSIGKREGFHEQYF
NA,NA,TRBV2,TRBJ1-2,TGTGCCACGACCGCGGACAGAGACCCCCTTGGGGGCTACACCTTC,CATTADRDPLGGYTF
NA,NA,TRBV25-1,TRBJ1-1,TGTGCCAGCAGAGGGGCGAACACTGAAGCTTTCTTT,CASRGANTEAFF
NA,TRBD2,TRBV4-2,TRBJ2-3,TGTGCCAGCAGCCAAGAAATAGGACTAGCGACCCGCACAGATACGCAGTATTTT,CASSQEIGLATRTDTQYF
few,TRBD1,TRBV7-2,TRBJ2-7,TGTGCCAGCAGCTTATTGGGGACAGGGGGCTACGAGCAGTACTTC,CASSLLGTGGYEQYF
NA,NA,TRBV6-1,TRBJ1-6,TGTGCCAGCAGTGAACATAGCGAGACACCCCTCCACTTT,CASSEHSETPLHF
NA,NA,TRBV5-1,TRBJ2-1,TGCGCCAGCAGCTTCGGGTCGATGAATGAGCAGTTCTTC,CASSFGSMNEQFF
NA,NA,TRBV5-1,TRBJ2-2,TGCGCCAGCAGCCTAAACACCGGGGAGCTGTTTTTT,CASSLNTGELFF
NA,TRBD2,TRBV15,TRBJ2-5,TGTGCCACCAGCAGCCACTTGAGACTAGCGGGAGTTCCGCAGACCCAGTACTTC,CATSSHLRLAGVPQTQYF
NA,TRBD2,TRBV7-2,TRBJ2-2,TGTGCCAGCAGCCCCCGTACTAGCGGCCGGGGCACCGGGGAGCTGTTTTTT,CASSPRTSGRGTGELFF
NA,NA,TRBV10-3,TRBJ2-3,TGTGCCATCAGTAACTACCCCACGGTCCCAGATACGCAGTATTTT,CAISNYPTVPDTQYF
NA,TRBD1,TRBV6-2/TRBV6-3,TRBJ2-3,TGTGCCAGCAGTACCACAGGGGTTGGTACGCAGTATTTT,CASSTTGVGTQYF
NA,NA,TRBV15,TRBJ1-5,TGTGCCACCAGCAGAGATCTTGCTAGGTGGCAGCCCCAGCATTTT,CATSRDLARWQPQHF
once,NA,TRBV30,TRBJ1-2,TGTGCCTGGAGTGTCGTAGGGGAGGTTCGGGGCTACACCTTC,CAWSVVGEVRGYTF
NA,NA,TRBV9,TRBJ2-6,TGTGCCAGCAGCCCCACACCAACAGGATCTGGGGCCAACGTCCTGACTTTC,CASSPTPTGSGANVLTF
NA,TRBD1,TRBV18,TRBJ2-2,TGTGCCACCACGACAGGGGCCAACACCGGGGAGCTGTTTTTT,CATTTGANTGELFF